This entry lists 28 T cell receptor beta chains sequenced from one sample in a study of T cells in Graves' hyperthyroidism and ophthalmopathy. RNA transcripts served as the template for amplifying TCR beta CDR3 regions. The TCR CDR3 first-round RT-PCR relied on the HTBI primer set. TCRdb re-called the multiplex PCR reads with MiXCR, one entry per CDR3 protein. The sample carries about 690,000 distinct CDR3 sequences, around 15% recorded once. Sequencing input: blood. The receptors were gathered from a man aged 50-60 years with Graves' hyperthyroidism.

With regard to this clonotype: Since a much larger clone is just one base distant, this may be a read error. This rearrangement joins TRBV7-3 to TRBJ2-3, with 10 bases matching TRBD2. The CDR3 sequence is 16 residues long. Germline V gene data show CDR1 as SGHTA and CDR2 as FQGTGA. CDR3 DNA sequence: TGTGGCAGCAGCATCCGAGCGGGAGGGCAGGGAGATACGCAGTATTTT. This encodes CGSSIRAGGQGDTQYF.

This clonotype was seen a handful of times. The rearrangement links TRBV4-1 to TRBJ2-4; perhaps TRBD1 as D (7 bases). Trimming removed 2 bases from V and 7 bases from J, with 12 bases in between. The CDR3 loop spans 14 amino acids. Germline CDR1 and CDR2: MGHRA and YSYEKL. In DNA form, the CDR3 reads TGCGCCAGCAGCCAAACGACAGGGAGGAACATTCAGTACTTC. It is translated as CASSQTTGRNIQYF.

This sequence joins TRBV19 and TRBJ2-1; TRBD2 agrees at 11 bases. The CDR3 is 17 residues long. V was clipped by 4 bases and J by 1 base; unmatched bases: 6. Germline CDR1 is LNHDA and CDR2 is SQIVND (reference sequence). Here the CDR3 DNA reads TGTGCCAGTAGTACCGCCGGGACTAGCGGATCCTACAATGAGCAGTTCTTC. Protein: CASSTAGTSGSYNEQFF.

Only a few counts were recorded for this clonotype. V and J are TRBV28 and TRBJ2-4, with TRBD2 matching 12 bases. In germline, CDR1 is MDHEN, CDR2 SYDVKM. The CDR3 extends over 17 amino acids. The V segment lost 5 bases and the J segment 8 bases; nucleotides outside the gene matches: 13. CDR3 region: CASSPYGASGREDIQYF. CDR3 nucleotides: TGTGCCAGCAGTCCTTACGGGGCTAGCGGGAGGGAAGACATTCAGTACTTC.

This clonotype was counted many times. V gene TRBV12-3 or TRBV12-4 combines with J gene TRBJ1-1, with D possibly TRBD1 on 6 matching bases. V was pared by 0 bases and J by 2 bases, with 10 bases between. This CDR3 has 15 amino acids. Here the CDR3 DNA reads TGTGCCAGCAGTTTAGCCCAGGGGTTTAACACTGAAGCTTTCTTT. As protein: CASSLAQGFNTEAFF.

This clonotype showed up many times. The rearrangement uses TRBV28 and TRBJ1-2; D is unresolved. CDR3 length: 13 residues. Per the germline V gene, CDR1 is MDHEN and CDR2 is SYDVKM. The V and J ends lost 4 bases and 3 bases respectively, with 9 bases between them. CDR3 region: CASSSWQDYGYTF. The CDR3 bases are TGTGCCAGCAGTTCTTGGCAGGACTATGGCTACACCTTC.

In this sample, this clonotype turned up a few times. The genes are TRBV5-1 and TRBJ1-4; D possibly corresponds to TRBD1 (5 bases). The CDR3 sequence is 15 residues long. Trimming took 1 base from V and 7 from J, leaving 14 bases between them. Germline CDR1 is SGHRS and CDR2 is YFSETQ. DNA of the CDR3: TGCGCCAGCAGCTTGATCCCAGGAGGGACTGAAAAACTGTTTTTT. Its protein product is CASSLIPGGTEKLFF.

There are many counts of this clonotype. This sequence joins TRBV27 and TRBJ2-7; D perhaps matches TRBD2 (5 bases). Germline V gene data show CDR1 as MNHEY and CDR2 as SMNVEV (reference sequence). This CDR3 has 13 amino acids. V was shortened by 10 bases and J by 2 bases, with 15 bases between the two germline ends. The CDR3 region is CATGKETAYEQYF. The CDR3 DNA sequence: TGTGCCACGGGAAAGGAGACCGCCTACGAGCAGTACTTC.

V is TRBV3-1 and J is TRBJ1-6, with D tentatively TRBD1 (6 bases). The CDR3 is made up of 17 amino acids. CDR1 and CDR2 (germline): LGHDT, YNNKEL (reference sequence). Trimming took off 0 bases at V and 7 bases at J, with 16 bases between the two ends. This chain's CDR3 is CASSQDGFRGGNSPLHF. The CDR3 DNA sequence: TGTGCCAGCAGCCAAGACGGTTTCAGGGGAGGCAATTCACCCCTCCACTTT.

This clonotype was seen many times. This chain links TRBV7-2 with TRBJ2-5, with D perhaps TRBD2 (6 bases). CDR3 length equals 16 residues. The V end lost 4 bases, the J end lost 2 bases, and 17 bases lay between the germline ends. In germline, CDR1 is SGHTA, CDR2 FQGNSA. In DNA, the CDR3 is TGTGCCAGCAGCTCTATTGGAGGGAGCGTGCAAGAGACCCAGTACTTC. Translated, it gives CASSSIGGSVQETQYF.

This clonotype was seen only a few times. The chain combines TRBV19 with TRBJ2-7; D may be TRBD2 (5 bases). Germline values: CDR1 LNHDA, CDR2 SQIVND (reference sequence). Trimming pared 4 bases from V and 2 bases from J, leaving 15 bases between. CDR3 size: 15 residues. The CDR3 nucleotides are TGTGCCAGTAGTAAAGGGAGCGAACCCCCCTACGAGCAGTACTTC. Protein: CASSKGSEPPYEQYF.

This clonotype has a count of ten or more. CDR3 sequence: CASSLLEWGKQFF. The CDR3 region has the DNA TGTGCCAGCAGTTTATTAGAATGGGGCAAGCAGTTCTTC. The chain recombines TRBV27 with TRBJ2-1; TRBD1 is a possible D gene (5 bases). This CDR3 has 13 amino acids. Germline assignment: CDR1 MNHEY and CDR2 SMNVEV (reference sequence). V dropped 1 base and J dropped 11 bases, with 12 bases sitting between them.

This clonotype was detected many times. The chain is built from TRBV12-3 or TRBV12-4 and TRBJ1-3, with D uncertain. V was pared by 6 bases and J by 1 base, with 13 bases between. The CDR3 contains 15 residues. CDR3 DNA sequence: TGTGCCAGCAGCCCTCGGAGAGTTTCTGGAAACACCATATATTTT. Its translation: CASSPRRVSGNTIYF.

This clonotype occurred many times. CDR3 bases: TGTGCCAGCACCCGACAGATTCAAGAGACCCAGTACTTC. It codes for CASTRQIQETQYF. This rearrangement joins TRBV2 to TRBJ2-5; a weak D match, TRBD1 (5 bases). CDR1 SNHLY and CDR2 FYNNEI come from the germline V gene. V gave up 7 bases and J gave up 2 bases, with 11 bases separating them. This CDR3 contains 13 residues.

The chain recombines TRBV19 with TRBJ2-2; D perhaps matches TRBD2 (6 bases). The CDR3 spans 15 residues. The V end was cut by 2 bases, the J end by 4 bases, with 11 bases between. In germline, CDR1 is LNHDA, CDR2 SQIVND (reference sequence). As DNA, the CDR3 is TGTGCCAGTAGTATACTAGCGCCGGGCACCGGGGAGCTGTTTTTT. The encoded protein is CASSILAPGTGELFF.

This clonotype was detected ten times or more. This chain links TRBV29-1 with TRBJ2-3; D uncertain. Germline assignment: CDR1 SQVTM and CDR2 ANQGSEA. The germline V and J ends were trimmed by 3 bases and 4 bases, with 11 bases remaining between them. CDR3 length equals 13 residues. CDR3 loop: CSVDALSADTQYF. The CDR3 bases are TGCAGCGTTGATGCCCTTTCCGCAGATACGCAGTATTTT.

In this sample, this clonotype turned up many times. V usage is TRBV7-9 and J usage is TRBJ2-7, with 8 bases fitting TRBD2. Germline V lookup: CDR1 SEHNR, CDR2 FQNEAQ (reference sequence). V lost 4 bases, J lost 7 bases, and 12 bases stayed unmatched. This CDR3 has 15 residues. CDR3 in amino acids: CASSSPGTRSREQYF. In DNA form, the CDR3 reads TGTGCCAGCAGCTCTCCCGGGACTAGATCCAGAGAGCAGTACTTC.

This chain links TRBV20-1 with TRBJ2-2; 7 bases align to TRBD1. The CDR3 is 15 residues long. The ends lost 2 bases at V and 3 bases at J; junction bases unmatched: 6. Germline CDR1 is DFQATT and CDR2 is SNEGSKA (reference sequence). CDR3 region: CSARSDRSDTGELFF. The CDR3, as DNA: TGCAGTGCTAGATCGGACAGGTCGGACACCGGGGAGCTGTTTTTT.

J is TRBJ1-4 and V is TRBV11-2; D possibly corresponds to TRBD1 (6 bases). Trimming left V 5 bases short and J 3 bases short, with 13 bases between. Germline V gene data show CDR1 as SGHAT and CDR2 as FQNNGV. This CDR3 contains 15 residues. The CDR3 region has the DNA TGTGCCAGCAGCCTATTGTGGACAGCTAATGAAAAACTGTTTTTT. Its translation is CASSLLWTANEKLFF.

For this clonotype: Being one base from a much bigger clone, this may be a read error. The gene calls are TRBV12-3 or TRBV12-4 and TRBJ1-5; D gene ambiguous. This CDR3 is built from 12 residues. The germline V and J ends were trimmed by 5 bases and 6 bases, with 8 bases remaining between them. CDR3 amino acids: CASSTRSQPQHF. In DNA, the CDR3 is TGTGCCAGCAGTACAAGGAGTCAGCCCCAGCATTTT.

The genes are TRBV6-1 and TRBJ2-3; no definite D call. From germline, CDR1 is MNHNS and CDR2 SASEGT. The CDR3 has 11 residues. V was trimmed by 5 bases and J by 8 bases, leaving 8 bases between them. CDR3 residues: CASSFSSTQYF. The CDR3, as DNA: TGTGCCAGCAGTTTTTCCAGTACGCAGTATTTT.

To note about this clonotype: A much larger clone lies one base from this, so it may be a read error. In DNA form, the CDR3 reads TGTGCCAGCAGCACCCGGACTAGCGGGAGCGACACCGGGGAGCTGTTTTTT. Its protein is CASSTRTSGSDTGELFF. The rearrangement links TRBV7-9 to TRBJ2-2; 13 bases are a match to TRBD2. This CDR3 region has 17 residues. Germline-derived CDR1 and CDR2 are SEHNR and FQNEAQ (reference sequence). V lost 5 bases and J lost 3; bases outside the gene matches: 6.

The chain carries TRBV10-2 and TRBJ2-1, with 10 nucleotides matching TRBD2. Germline loops: CDR1 WSHSY, CDR2 SAAADI. The CDR3 totals 23 residues. V was pared by 6 bases and J by 0 bases, with 26 bases of the junction left unmatched. CDR3 in amino acids: CASRPAGGHDDPNGRSSYNEQFF. CDR3 nucleotide sequence: TGCGCCAGCAGACCAGCGGGAGGGCACGATGACCCCAACGGCAGGAGCTCCTACAATGAGCAGTTCTTC.

This clonotype turned up a few times. V and J are TRBV20-1 and TRBJ2-7; TRBD1 agrees at 7 bases. The CDR3 is made up of 16 amino acids. Germline CDR1 and CDR2: DFQATT and SNEGSKA (reference sequence). Trimming removed 3 bases from V and 3 bases from J; junction bases left unmatched: 14. CDR3 in DNA: TGCAGTGCTAGGGGGACCATTGGACAGGTACTCTACGAGCAGTACTTC. Encoded protein: CSARGTIGQVLYEQYF.

The V call is TRBV19, the J call TRBJ2-1; the D gene could be TRBD1 or TRBD2 (5 bases each). Trimming left V 5 bases short and J 8 bases short, with 25 bases between. The CDR3 sequence is 17 residues long. The V gene's germline CDR1 is LNHDA and CDR2 SQIVND (reference sequence). The DNA for the CDR3 is TGTGCCAGTAGTGGCCGGGACCCCCTCCCCGAGGGAGATGAGCAGTTCTTC. Protein: CASSGRDPLPEGDEQFF.

This clonotype came up many times. The chain combines TRBV28 with TRBJ1-4; D uncertain. The V gene's germline CDR1 is MDHEN and CDR2 SYDVKM. Trimming stripped 4 bases from V and 2 bases from J, with 11 bases between. The CDR3 has 15 residues. CDR3 amino acids: CASSSAGGTNEKLFF. CDR3 in DNA: TGTGCCAGCAGTTCAGCGGGCGGGACTAATGAAAAACTGTTTTTT.

The genes are TRBV5-6 and TRBJ2-4, with D unclear. Trimming took 0 bases from V and 6 from J, leaving 7 bases between them. Looked up from germline, CDR1 is SGHDT and CDR2 is YYEEEE. The CDR3 runs 13 residues. CDR3 in amino acids: CASSLALPNIQYF. For the CDR3, the DNA is TGTGCCAGCAGCTTGGCCTTGCCAAACATTCAGTACTTC.

This clonotype occurred a few times. The CDR3 region is CASSFQVNEQFF. The CDR3 coding sequence is TGTGCCAGCAGCTTCCAGGTGAATGAGCAGTTCTTC. J is TRBJ2-1 and V is TRBV13; D is ambiguous. The ends were cut back, 3 bases at V and 7 bases at J, with 7 bases in the middle. This CDR3 is built from 12 residues. Germline-derived CDR1 and CDR2 are PRHDT and FYEKMQ (reference sequence). The variable domain in full, completed from reference TRBV13 and TRBJ2-1, reads AAGVIQSPRHLIKEKRETATLKCYPIPRHDTVYWYQQGPGQDPQFLISFYEKMQSDKGSIPDRFSAQQFSDYHSELNMSSLELGDSALYFCASSFQVNEQFFGPGTRLTVL.